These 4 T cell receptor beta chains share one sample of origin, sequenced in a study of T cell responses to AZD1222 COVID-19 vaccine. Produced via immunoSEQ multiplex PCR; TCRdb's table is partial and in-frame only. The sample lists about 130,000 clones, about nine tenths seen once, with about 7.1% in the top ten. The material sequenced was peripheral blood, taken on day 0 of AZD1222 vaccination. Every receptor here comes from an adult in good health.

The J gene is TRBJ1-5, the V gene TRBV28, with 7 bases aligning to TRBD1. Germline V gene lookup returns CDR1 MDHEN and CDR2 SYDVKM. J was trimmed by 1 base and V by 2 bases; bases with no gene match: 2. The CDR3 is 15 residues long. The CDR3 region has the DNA TGTGCCAGCAGTTTAGACAGGGCGAGCAATCAGCCCCAGCATTTT. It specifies CASSLDRASNQPQHF.

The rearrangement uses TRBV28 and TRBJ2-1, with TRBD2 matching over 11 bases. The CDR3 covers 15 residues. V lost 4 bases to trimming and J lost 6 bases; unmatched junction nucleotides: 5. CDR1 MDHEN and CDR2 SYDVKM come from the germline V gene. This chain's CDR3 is CASSSRLAGLNEQFF. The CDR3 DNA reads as TGTGCCAGCAGTTCCCGACTAGCGGGACTCAATGAGCAGTTCTTC.

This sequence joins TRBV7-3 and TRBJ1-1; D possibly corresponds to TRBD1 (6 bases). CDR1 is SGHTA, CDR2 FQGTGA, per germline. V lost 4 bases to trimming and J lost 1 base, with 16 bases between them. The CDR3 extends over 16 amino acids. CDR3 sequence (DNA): TGTGCCAGCAGCTCCAACTCCCTGGGACAGAACACTGAAGCTTTCTTT. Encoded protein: CASSSNSLGQNTEAFF.

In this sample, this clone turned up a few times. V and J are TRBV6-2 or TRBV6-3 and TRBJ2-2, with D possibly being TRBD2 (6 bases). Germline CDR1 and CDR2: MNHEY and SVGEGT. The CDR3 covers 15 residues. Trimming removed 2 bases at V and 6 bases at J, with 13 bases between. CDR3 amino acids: CASSYGQRASGELFF. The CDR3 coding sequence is TGTGCCAGCAGTTACGGTCAGCGGGCCTCCGGGGAGCTGTTTTTT.